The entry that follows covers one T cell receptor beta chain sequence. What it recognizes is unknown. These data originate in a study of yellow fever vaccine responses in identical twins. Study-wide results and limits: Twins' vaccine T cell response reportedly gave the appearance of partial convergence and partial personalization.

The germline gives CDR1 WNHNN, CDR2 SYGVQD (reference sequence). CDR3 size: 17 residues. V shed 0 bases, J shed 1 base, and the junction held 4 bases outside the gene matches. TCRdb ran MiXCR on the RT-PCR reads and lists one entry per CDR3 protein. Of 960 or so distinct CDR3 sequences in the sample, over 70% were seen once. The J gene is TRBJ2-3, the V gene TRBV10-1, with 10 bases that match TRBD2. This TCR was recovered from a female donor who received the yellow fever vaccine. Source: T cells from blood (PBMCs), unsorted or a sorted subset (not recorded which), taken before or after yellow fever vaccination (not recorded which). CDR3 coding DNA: TGCGCCAGCAGTGAGTCAACGAGCGGGGGGGGCACAGATACGCAGTATTTT. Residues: CASSESTSGGGTDTQYF.